This T cell receptor (beta chain) was obtained from a study of metastatic and nonmetastatic thyroid tumors. General observations from the study: Within blood and tumor, benign nodules reportedly had significantly lower TCR beta diversity than malignant thyroid tumors did.

The sample holds many counts of this clone. Its antigen is undetermined. Other DNA variants within this sample encode the same CDR3. Original data processing: Clinicopathological groups supplied CDR3 differences that were used to build a distant-metastasis classifier for papillary thyroid cancer. TCRdb re-analyzed the PCR reads using MiXCR. The V and J calls, along with clone size, are taken from TCRdb and not from the paper's own processing. The sample holds roughly 75,000 clones, about 12% seen once. Treatment of any kind had been given to no patient before thyroid surgery. This CDR3 has 14 amino acids. Trimming took off 4 bases at V and 6 bases at J, with 12 bases between the two ends. The V gene's germline CDR1 is SGHTA and CDR2 FQGTGA.

This clonotype originated in a female donor with papillary thyroid cancer or a benign thyroid nodule (not recorded which). Some clones in this sample may be carry-over from other donors' samples. Sample: tumor tissue. The chain combines TRBV7-3 with TRBJ2-2, with a weak D call TRBD1 (5 bases). In DNA form, the CDR3 reads TGTGCCAGCAGCTGGACGCAGGGCCCCGGGGAGCTGTTTTTT. Translation gives CASSWTQGPGELFF.